This T cell receptor (beta chain) emerged from a study of T cell repertoires in cytomegalovirus infection. Study in general: Well-studied HLA-B-restricted epitopes and recently identified HLA-C-restricted epitopes of CMV were both used in the study.

V gave up 3 bases and J gave up 0 bases; unmatched junction bases: 2. The CDR3 is 15 amino acids. TCRdb fed the reads into MiXCR, producing one record per CDR3 protein. The sample yields fewer than 650,000 distinct CDR3 sequences, about 39% seen once. A remark on this clonotype: Antigen specificity is unknown.

The source is a human donor in good health (CMV status not recorded). Some clones in this sample may be carry-over from other donors' samples. V is TRBV12-3 or TRBV12-4 and J is TRBJ2-3; TRBD2 matches at 8 bases. The input for sequencing was cultured PBMCs, taken from culture after CMV antigen stimulation. The chain's CDR3 is CASSFPSGSTDTQYF. The CDR3 nucleotides are TGTGCCAGCAGTTTCCCTAGCGGGAGCACAGATACGCAGTATTTT.